Listed below are T cell receptor beta chains from one sample, sequenced in a study of blood T cell repertoires in COVID-19. The method was immunoSEQ multiplex PCR; TCRdb's version includes in-frame clones alone and lacks a portion of them. This table holds about 60,000 clones, around 90% found once. Sequenced input: peripheral blood. These receptors were obtained from a human donor with active COVID-19. The donor label of this sample is uncertain. CDR3s include the opening cysteine and the closing phenylalanine or tryptophan. The D gene is left open where the match is weak. Expanded clones are given a class, and other clones once, few, many or no size at all.

TRBV9,TRBJ2-7,.,TRBD2,TGTGCCAGCAGCCCGGGACTAGCGGCAACAATCGGCGAGCAGTACTTC,CASSPGLAATIGEQYF
TRBV30,TRBJ1-6,.,TRBD1,TGTGCCTGGGACAGGGGGTCACCCCTCCACTTT,CAWDRGSPLHF
TRBV19,TRBJ1-2,.,.,TGTGCCAGTAGCCCCCCGGGATTGCGCGGCTACACCTTC,CASSPPGLRGYTF
TRBV7-2,TRBJ1-2,.,.,TGTGCCAGCAGCTTAGCGCCCCCAGGGGACTATGGCTACACCTTC,CASSLAPPGDYGYTF
TRBV5-4,TRBJ2-3,.,TRBD2,TGTGCCAGCAGTCCGGCGGCTAGCGGGGGGCCGGATACGCAGTATTTT,CASSPAASGGPDTQYF
TRBV18,TRBJ1-2,.,.,TGTGCCAGCTCACCAGGACAGTCCTATGGCTACACCTTC,CASSPGQSYGYTF
TRBV7-2,TRBJ1-2,once,TRBD1,TGTGCCAGCAGCTTAGACGCAGGGGGAGGCTACACCTTC,CASSLDAGGGYTF
TRBV4-2,TRBJ2-7,.,TRBD2,TGTGCCAGCAGCCAAGATGGGACTAGCGCCTCCTACGAGCAGTACTTC,CASSQDGTSASYEQYF
TRBV5-5,TRBJ2-7,.,.,TGTGCCAGCAGCTTAGGACTGAGCTCCTACGAGCAGTACTTC,CASSLGLSSYEQYF
TRBV27,TRBJ2-7,.,.,TGTGCCAGCGCTATATCTTTTCAGGGATCCTCCTACGAGCAGTACTTC,CASAISFQGSSYEQYF
TRBV30,TRBJ2-7,.,.,TGTGCCTGGAGTGTACCTAGCGCCTACGAGCAGTACTTC,CAWSVPSAYEQYF
TRBV5-8,TRBJ2-5,.,.,TGTGCCAGCAGATCCAGGGGCCAAGAGACCCAGTACTTC,CASRSRGQETQYF
TRBV19,TRBJ1-2,.,.,TGTGCCAGTAGCGGACAGCTCCTAGCTGGCTACACCTTC,CASSGQLLAGYTF
TRBV7-8,TRBJ2-5,.,.,TGTGCCAGCAGCTTAGGAGTGGTGGAGACCCAGTACTTC,CASSLGVVETQYF
TRBV18,TRBJ1-5,.,TRBD1,TGTGCCAGCTCACCACCGGGACAGGGTGGCCAGCCCCAGCATTTT,CASSPPGQGGQPQHF
TRBV18,TRBJ2-7,once,.,TGTGCCAGCCTAAATCCCCCCGCCTACGAGCAGTACTTC,CASLNPPAYEQYF
TRBV4-3,TRBJ1-2,.,TRBD1,TGCGCCAGCAGCCAAGATGGGACAGACAAGTACTATGGCTACACCTTC,CASSQDGTDKYYGYTF
TRBV29-1,TRBJ1-3,few,.,TGCAGCGTTGAGGACAGTATTGCTGGAAACACCATATATTTT,CSVEDSIAGNTIYF
TRBV30,TRBJ1-1,.,.,TGTGCCTGGAGTGTAATCGGGTCTTTCTTT,CAWSVIGSFF
TRBV19,TRBJ1-1,.,.,TGTGCCAGTCACCATAGGAGGGAGGAGAACACTGAAGCTTTCTTT,CASHHRREENTEAFF
TRBV3-1/TRBV3-2,TRBJ2-5,.,.,TGTGCCAGCAGAGCTAGGGACTTCCTTCAAGAGACCCAGTACTTC,CASRARDFLQETQYF
TRBV9,TRBJ1-2,.,.,TGTGCCAGCAGCGTAGATAGTAACTATGGCTACACCTTC,CASSVDSNYGYTF